The rows below give T cell receptor beta chains drawn from one sample of a study of regulatory T cells in long-lasting Graves disease. TCRdb re-called the multiplex PCR reads through MiXCR, storing one row per CDR3 protein. The sample holds fewer than 650,000 distinct CDR3 sequences; approximately 15% are singletons and the top ten take around 18%. The same specimen was also included in a second study, on T cells in Graves' hyperthyroidism and ophthalmopathy.

This specimen consisted of peripheral blood mononuclear cells (PBMCs), obtained at new diagnosis, from a patient treated with antithyroid drugs. All receptors derive from a woman in her twenties or thirties with Graves disease. Both conserved end residues are part of each CDR3.

v_call cdr3_length cdr3_aa
TRBV11-2 15 CASSLGSGRSEKLFF
TRBV5-6 15 CASMGGLAAYNEQFF
TRBV7-2 12 CASSFVYAEQFF
TRBV10-3 16 CAIRRARTGRETEAFF
TRBV5-1 16 CASSSYRDRVSETQYF
TRBV28 14 CASSLRAAAGTIYF
TRBV9 14 CASSPGGRKEKLFF
TRBV19 15 CASSIWGLSNQPQHF
TRBV28 14 CASSWGQITDTQYF
TRBV27 15 CASSSRGTLPYEQYF
TRBV27 14 CASSFKSGRARQYF
TRBV6-1 16 CASRPASLSSTDTQYF
TRBV7-2 15 CASTEGFSGSYEQYF
TRBV20-1 13 CSASAGSDSPLHF
TRBV30 12 CAWSQVGWKAFF
TRBV6-1 18 CASSEGLAGVGNTGELFF
TRBV18 14 CASSLTPTAYEQYF
TRBV7-9 16 CASSRGTSGVTDTQYF
TRBV11-1 12 CASSLDQNIQYF
TRBV3-1 15 CASSPLAGVHNEQFF
TRBV20-1 13 CSARDKTYQPQHF
TRBV3-1 14 CASSQVALSYEQYF
TRBV20-1 13 CSARDLNTDTQYF
TRBV7-2 15 CASSLGTDLNTEAFF
TRBV5-1 20 CASSPDPGLAGNRKDNEQFF
TRBV7-3 14 CASSFGGGTDTQYF
TRBV4-2 18 CASSQPYTGTSGSYEQYF
TRBV27 15 CTSSLNTGGGYGYTF
TRBV18 15 CASSPEQATSYEQYF
TRBV27 16 CASRDLAGGVGGELFF
TRBV19 14 CASSVWRGEYGYTF
TRBV6-1 15 CASSPFDRALYEQYF
TRBV7-2 16 CASSLALRGGRETQYF
TRBV19 15 CASSQGGYMTDTQYF
TRBV19 15 CASSLQTSGSKTQYF
TRBV20-1 11 CSASGPYGYTF
TRBV24-1 15 CATQTLTSGNNEQFF
TRBV19 15 CASKKDSGPWNEQFF
TRBV6-2/TRBV6-3 13 CASSYKMNTEAFF
TRBV7-9 15 CASSQNGGRIYEQYF
TRBV27 17 CASTQTSGRFIIGELFF
TRBV19 16 CASRQRLAGSYNEQFF
TRBV2 14 CASSRGLVLSEQFF
TRBV28 14 CASSLDLRADIQYF
TRBV29-1 14 CSVKTGWSYNEQFF
TRBV4-1 17 CASSHIGLAGRSDTQYF